A single sample is the source of the 11 T cell receptor beta chains below, sequenced in a study of blood T cell repertoires in COVID-19. Sequencing was performed with immunoSEQ multiplex PCR; in TCRdb, only in-frame clones are kept and a portion is missing. The data hold roughly 100,000 clones, with around 87% observed a single time. Sequenced input: peripheral blood. These receptors all stem from a woman older than 75 with acute or convalescent COVID-19.

The chain recombines TRBV27 with TRBJ2-6, with 12 bases aligning to TRBD1. The V gene end was trimmed by 6 bases and the J gene end by 2 bases; junction bases not matched to a gene: 2. The CDR3 contains 16 residues. Germline loops: CDR1 MNHEY, CDR2 SMNVEV (reference sequence). CDR3 sequence (DNA): TGTGCCAGCAGGGGACAGGGGGCACCTGGGGCCAACGTCCTGACTTTC. This gives the protein CASRGQGAPGANVLTF.

The chain couples TRBV5-1 to TRBJ2-1; a possible D gene is TRBD1 (6 bases). Germline-derived CDR1 and CDR2 are SGHRS and YFSETQ. Between the trimmed V and J ends, which lost 5 bases and 3 bases, there was a span of 15 bases. The CDR3 is made up of 15 amino acids. CDR3 amino acids: CASRVQGAIYNEQFF. Written as DNA, the CDR3 is TGCGCCAGCAGAGTACAGGGTGCGATCTACAATGAGCAGTTCTTC.

This clone was seen once. The chain links TRBV5-5 to TRBJ2-1; a weak D match, TRBD1 (6 bases). Germline loops: CDR1 SGHKS, CDR2 YYEKEE (reference sequence). V was cut by 6 bases and J by 3 bases, with 16 bases left in between. The CDR3 is 15 residues long. In DNA, the CDR3 is TGTGCCAGCACCGAAGGCGACAGGAGCTACAATGAGCAGTTCTTC. Encoded protein: CASTEGDRSYNEQFF.

Comments on this clone: A read error may produce the germline difference seen at one junction end. V is TRBV2 and J is TRBJ2-1; 8 bases are shared with TRBD2. The germline V gene has CDR1 SNHLY and CDR2 FYNNEI. The CDR3 loop spans 19 amino acids. CDR3 loop: CARSGGTGGAWDSYNEQFF. The CDR3 nucleotides are TGTGCCCGCAGTGGGGGCACCGGGGGGGCCTGGGACTCCTACAATGAGCAGTTCTTC.

The chain recombines TRBV7-2 with TRBJ2-7; TRBD2 matches 8 bases. The ends lost 5 bases at V and 2 bases at J; junction bases unmatched: 5. The germline V gene has CDR1 SGHTA and CDR2 FQGNSA. The CDR3 totals 14 residues. CDR3: CASSAGGSAYEQYF. CDR3 bases: TGTGCCAGCAGCGCGGGGGGCAGCGCCTACGAGCAGTACTTC.

V usage is TRBV19 and J usage is TRBJ2-3; 10 bases line up with TRBD1. Germline V gene lookup returns CDR1 LNHDA and CDR2 SQIVND (reference sequence). The V and J ends lost 5 bases and 4 bases, in that order; junction bases with no gene match: 3. This CDR3 is 14 amino acids long. The CDR3 spells CASSLGQGADTQYF. The CDR3 DNA follows: TGTGCCAGTAGTTTAGGACAGGGGGCAGATACGCAGTATTTT.

The J gene is TRBJ1-1, the V gene TRBV14, with D possibly TRBD1 on 5 matching bases. Germline V gene lookup returns CDR1 SGHDN and CDR2 FVKESK. Trimming took 4 bases from V and 8 from J, leaving 11 bases between them. The CDR3 contains 12 residues. The CDR3 spells CASSLGHLEAFF. DNA of the CDR3: TGTGCCAGCAGCCTAGGACATTTAGAAGCTTTCTTT.

The chain joins TRBV3-1 (or the pseudogene TRBV3-2) to TRBJ2-1, with 10 bases lining up with TRBD2. With 1 base clipped from V and 6 bases from J, the junction kept 12 bases outside the gene matches. The germline V gene has CDR1 LGHDT and CDR2 YNNKEL (reference sequence). The CDR3 has 18 amino acids. The CDR3 loop is CASSQGSGGAPRLNEQFF. The CDR3 coding sequence is TGTGCCAGCAGCCAAGGGAGCGGGGGGGCGCCAAGGCTCAATGAGCAGTTCTTC.

J is TRBJ2-2 and V is TRBV5-6, with 9 bases that match TRBD1. The CDR3 totals 18 residues. Looked up from germline, CDR1 is SGHDT and CDR2 is YYEEEE. V lost 4 bases to trimming and J lost 6 bases; unmatched junction nucleotides: 16. CDR3 sequence: CASSPIPLGQGNPGELFF. The CDR3 nucleotides read TGTGCCAGCAGCCCCATACCCCTTGGACAGGGGAATCCCGGGGAGCTGTTTTTT.

The V gene is TRBV19, the J gene TRBJ1-3; D perhaps matches TRBD1 (6 bases). This CDR3 spans 17 amino acids. The V end lost 4 bases, the J end lost 0 bases, and 16 bases lay between the germline ends. CDR1 is LNHDA, CDR2 SQIVND, per germline (reference sequence). DNA for the CDR3: TGTGCCAGTAGTACGACCGGACAGCCAAGCTCTGGAAACACCATATATTTT. This gives the protein CASSTTGQPSSGNTIYF.

The J gene is TRBJ2-7, the V gene TRBV28; D unclear. Germline lookup yields CDR1 MDHEN and CDR2 SYDVKM. This CDR3 is 14 amino acids long. V dropped 5 bases and J dropped 2 bases, with 13 bases sitting between them. CDR3 protein: CASSPPRPPYEQYF. The CDR3 nucleotides read TGTGCCAGCAGTCCTCCGAGGCCACCCTACGAGCAGTACTTC.